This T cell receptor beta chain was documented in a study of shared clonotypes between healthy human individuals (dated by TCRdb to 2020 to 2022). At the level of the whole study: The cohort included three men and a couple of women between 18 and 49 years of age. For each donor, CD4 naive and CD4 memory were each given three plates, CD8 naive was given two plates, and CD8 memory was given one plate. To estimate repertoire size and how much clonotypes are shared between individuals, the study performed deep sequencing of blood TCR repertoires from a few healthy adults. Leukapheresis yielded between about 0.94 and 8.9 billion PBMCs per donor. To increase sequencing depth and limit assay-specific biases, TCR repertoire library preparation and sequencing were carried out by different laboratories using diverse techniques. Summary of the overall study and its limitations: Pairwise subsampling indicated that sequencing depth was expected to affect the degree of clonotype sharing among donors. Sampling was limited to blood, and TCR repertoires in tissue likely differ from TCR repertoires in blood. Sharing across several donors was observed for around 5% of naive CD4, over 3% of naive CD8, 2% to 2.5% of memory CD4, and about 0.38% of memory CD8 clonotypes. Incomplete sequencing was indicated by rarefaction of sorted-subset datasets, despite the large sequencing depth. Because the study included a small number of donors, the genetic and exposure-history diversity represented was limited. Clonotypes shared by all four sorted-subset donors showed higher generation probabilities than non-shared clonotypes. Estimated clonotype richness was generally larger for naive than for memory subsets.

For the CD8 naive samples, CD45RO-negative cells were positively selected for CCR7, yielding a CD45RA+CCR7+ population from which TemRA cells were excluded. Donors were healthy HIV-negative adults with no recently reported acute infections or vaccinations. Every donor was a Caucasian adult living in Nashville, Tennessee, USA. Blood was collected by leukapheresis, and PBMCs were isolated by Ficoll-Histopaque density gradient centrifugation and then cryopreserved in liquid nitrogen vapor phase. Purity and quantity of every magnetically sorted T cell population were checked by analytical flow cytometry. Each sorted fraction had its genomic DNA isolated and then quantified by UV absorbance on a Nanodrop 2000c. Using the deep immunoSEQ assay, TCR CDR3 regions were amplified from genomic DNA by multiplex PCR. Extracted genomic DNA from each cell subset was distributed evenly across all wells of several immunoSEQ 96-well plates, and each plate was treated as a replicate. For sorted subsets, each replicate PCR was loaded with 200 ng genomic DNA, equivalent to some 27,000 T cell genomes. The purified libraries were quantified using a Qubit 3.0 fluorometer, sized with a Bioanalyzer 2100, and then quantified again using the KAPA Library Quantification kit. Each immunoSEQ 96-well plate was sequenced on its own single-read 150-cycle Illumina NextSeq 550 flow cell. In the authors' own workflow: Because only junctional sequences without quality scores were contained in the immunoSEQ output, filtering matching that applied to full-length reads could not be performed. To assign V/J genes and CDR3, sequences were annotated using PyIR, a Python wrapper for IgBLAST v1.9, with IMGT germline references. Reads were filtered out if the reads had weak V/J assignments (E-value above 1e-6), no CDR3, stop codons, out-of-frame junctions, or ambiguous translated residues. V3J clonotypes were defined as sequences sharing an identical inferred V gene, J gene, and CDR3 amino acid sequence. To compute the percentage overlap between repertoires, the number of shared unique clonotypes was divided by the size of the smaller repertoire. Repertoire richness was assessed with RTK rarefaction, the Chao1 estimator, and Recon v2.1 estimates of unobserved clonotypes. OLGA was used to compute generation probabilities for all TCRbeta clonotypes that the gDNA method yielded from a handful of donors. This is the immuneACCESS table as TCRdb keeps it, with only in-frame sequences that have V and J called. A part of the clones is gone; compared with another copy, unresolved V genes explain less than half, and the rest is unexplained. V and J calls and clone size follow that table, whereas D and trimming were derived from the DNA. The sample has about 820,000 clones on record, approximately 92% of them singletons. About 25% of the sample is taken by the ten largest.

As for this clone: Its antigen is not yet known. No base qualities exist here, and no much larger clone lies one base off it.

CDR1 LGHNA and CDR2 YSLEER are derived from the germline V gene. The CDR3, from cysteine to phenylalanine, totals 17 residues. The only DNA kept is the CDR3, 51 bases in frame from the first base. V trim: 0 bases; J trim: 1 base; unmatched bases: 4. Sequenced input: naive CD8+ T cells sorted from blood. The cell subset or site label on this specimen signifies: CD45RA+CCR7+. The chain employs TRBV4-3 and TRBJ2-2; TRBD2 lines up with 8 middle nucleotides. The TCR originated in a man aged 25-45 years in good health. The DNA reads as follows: TGCGCCAGCAGCCAAGATATGGCGGGAGGGAACACCGGGGAGCTGTTTTTT. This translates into CASSQDMAGGNTGELFF.